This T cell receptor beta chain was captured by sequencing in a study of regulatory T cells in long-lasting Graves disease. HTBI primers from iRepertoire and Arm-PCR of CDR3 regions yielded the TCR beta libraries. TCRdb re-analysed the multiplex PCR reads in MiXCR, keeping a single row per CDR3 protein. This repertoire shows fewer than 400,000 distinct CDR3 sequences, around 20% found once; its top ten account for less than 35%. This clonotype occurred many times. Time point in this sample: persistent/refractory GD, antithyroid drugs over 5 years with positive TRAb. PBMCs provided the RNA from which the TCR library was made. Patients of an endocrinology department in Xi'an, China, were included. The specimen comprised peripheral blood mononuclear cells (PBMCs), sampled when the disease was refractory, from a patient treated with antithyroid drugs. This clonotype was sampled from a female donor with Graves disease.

CDR3 in amino acids: CASSYAGTSGSYEQYF. The DNA for the CDR3 is TGTGCCAGCAGTTACGCCGGGACTAGCGGGAGCTACGAGCAGTACTTC. The chain uses TRBV28 and TRBJ2-7, with 14 positions matching TRBD2. The trim removed 4 bases at V and 3 bases at J, leaving 5 bases unmatched. Germline CDR1 is MDHEN and CDR2 is SYDVKM. The CDR3 runs 16 residues.